This record looks at one T cell receptor (beta chain) sequence and its context. There are 14 residues in the CDR3. The V segment lost 8 bases and the J segment 5 bases; nucleotides outside the gene matches: 11. CDR1 SGHTA and CDR2 FQGNSA come from the germline V gene. Only in-frame clones appear in the TCRdb table, and some are missing; sequencing was by immunoSEQ multiplex PCR. This table has over 40,000 clones, more than 75% appearing once. This entry comes from a study of PD-L1 blockade in urothelial cancer. Across the whole study: About 90% of the 29 patients were men who had bladder-origin urothelial cancer. Patients arrived having already received 0 to 3 prior chemotherapy regimens. Median T cell yield per blood sample was more than 130,000 cells.

The receptor was derived from a man aged 65-85 years with urothelial cancer. This rearrangement joins TRBV7-2 to TRBJ1-1; 7 positions match TRBD1. The sample was PBMCs, taken around atezolizumab (anti-PD-L1) treatment. This chain's CDR3 is CASARDRARTEAFF. The DNA for the CDR3 is TGTGCCAGCGCCAGAGACAGGGCTCGGACTGAAGCTTTCTTT.